This TCR beta chain derives from a study of cytomegalovirus exposure and HLA in healthy donors. This CDR3 contains 13 residues. The germline V gene encodes CDR1 SEHNR and CDR2 FQNEAQ (reference sequence). Germline trimming cut 6 bases from V and 1 base from J; bases unmatched to any gene: 2. Amplification used 60 Vbeta primers and 13 Jbeta primers. Some clones are missing from TCRdb's copy, which holds only in-frame ones; the method was immunoSEQ multiplex PCR. The sample holds 100,000 to 150,000 clones, about three quarters seen once. The chain has TRBV7-9 and TRBJ2-5, with 7 positions matching TRBD2. The sequenced material came from PBMCs. The sequence derives from a woman aged 40 to 49 in good health and CMV-seronegative. CDR3 coding DNA: TGTGCCAGCAGGTCGGGGGGCCAAGAGACCCAGTACTTC. It translates to CASRSGGQETQYF.